This TCR beta chain comes out of a study of shared clonotypes between healthy human individuals. Whole-study results and caveats: Compared with clonotypes that all four donors shared, non-shared clonotypes had lower generation probabilities.

The V gene's germline CDR1 is SEHNR and CDR2 FQNEAQ (reference sequence). This CDR3 comprises 13 residues. Trimming cost V 10 bases and J 1 base, with 13 bases left between them. About this clone itself: Its antigen is currently unknown.

Methods used by the authors: With immunoSEQ giving junction-only sequences and no quality scores, filtering differed. Repertoires were generated with immunoSEQ multiplex PCR, while TCRdb's copy carries only in-frame clones and drops some. The V and J calls and clone size were taken over from that table, and D and trimming were inferred from the DNA. Altogether 2 million or so clones are present, less than 95% being singletons, with the ten largest covering about 1.1%. CD8 cells classed as naive were CD45RO-negative and positively selected for CCR7, excluding terminally differentiated effector memory CD45RA+ cells.

This chain connects TRBV7-9 to TRBJ1-2; a possible D gene is TRBD1 (5 bases). Source material: naive CD8+ T cells sorted from blood. This clonotype was sampled from a young man in good health. The CDR3 spells CATLSRGNYGYTF. As DNA, the CDR3 is TGTGCCACCCTGTCGAGGGGTAACTATGGCTACACCTTC.